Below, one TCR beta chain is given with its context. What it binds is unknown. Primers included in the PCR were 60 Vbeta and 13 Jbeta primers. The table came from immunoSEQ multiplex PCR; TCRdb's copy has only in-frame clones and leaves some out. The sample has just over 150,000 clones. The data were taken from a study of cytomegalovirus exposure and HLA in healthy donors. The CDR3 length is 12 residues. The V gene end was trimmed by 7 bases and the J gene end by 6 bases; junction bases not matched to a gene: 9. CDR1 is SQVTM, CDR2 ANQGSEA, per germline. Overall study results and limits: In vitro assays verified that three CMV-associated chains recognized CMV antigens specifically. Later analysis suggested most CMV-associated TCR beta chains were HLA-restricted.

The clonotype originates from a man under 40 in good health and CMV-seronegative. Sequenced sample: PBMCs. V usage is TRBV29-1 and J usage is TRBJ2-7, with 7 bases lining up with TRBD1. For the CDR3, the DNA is TGCAGCGGCGGACAGGCTCCTAGCGAGCAGTACTTC. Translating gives CSGGQAPSEQYF.